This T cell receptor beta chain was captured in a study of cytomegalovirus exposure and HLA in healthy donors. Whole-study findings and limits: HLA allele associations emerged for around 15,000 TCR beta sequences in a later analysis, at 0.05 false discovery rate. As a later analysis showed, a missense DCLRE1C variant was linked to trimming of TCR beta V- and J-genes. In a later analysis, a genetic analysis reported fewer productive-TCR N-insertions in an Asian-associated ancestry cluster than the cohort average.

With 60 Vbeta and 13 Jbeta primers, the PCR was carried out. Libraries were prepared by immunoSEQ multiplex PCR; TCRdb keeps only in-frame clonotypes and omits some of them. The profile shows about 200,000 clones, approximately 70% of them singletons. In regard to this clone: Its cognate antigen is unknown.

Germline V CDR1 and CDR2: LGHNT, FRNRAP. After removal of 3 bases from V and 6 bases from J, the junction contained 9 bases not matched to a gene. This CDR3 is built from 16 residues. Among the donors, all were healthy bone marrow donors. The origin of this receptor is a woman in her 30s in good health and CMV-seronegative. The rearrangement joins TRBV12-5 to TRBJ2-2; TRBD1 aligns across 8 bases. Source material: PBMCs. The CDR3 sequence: CASGFMAGGIAGELFF. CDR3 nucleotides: TGTGCTAGTGGTTTTATGGCAGGGGGCATCGCCGGGGAGCTGTTTTTT.